The clone carrying this T cell receptor (beta chain) was picked up many times. The data originate from a study of regulatory T cells in long-lasting Graves disease. This sample's time point: newly diagnosed GD, antithyroid drugs for less than 3 months. The TCR library used RNA extracted from PBMCs. The length of the CDR3 is 16 residues. Looked up from germline, CDR1 is LNHNV and CDR2 is YYDKDF (reference sequence). Trimming removed 0 bases at V and 0 bases at J, with 8 bases between. Both iRepertoire HTBI primers and Arm-PCR of CDR3 regions were used to build the TCR beta libraries. TCRdb independently ran MiXCR on the multiplex PCR reads; one entry per CDR3 protein. The sample holds hundreds of thousands of distinct CDR3 sequences, 15% to 20% seen once. The same specimen was also included in a second study, on T cells in Graves' hyperthyroidism and ophthalmopathy.

This rearrangement joins TRBV15 to TRBJ1-4; no clear D. This receptor was identified in a woman in her 30s with Graves disease. The source material was peripheral blood mononuclear cells (PBMCs), sampled at new diagnosis, from a patient treated with antithyroid drugs. CDR3 nucleotides: TGTGCCACCAGCAGAGATAAGACATCAACTAATGAAAAACTGTTTTTT. It specifies CATSRDKTSTNEKLFF. The full variable domain, rest sourced from reference TRBV15 and TRBJ1-4, is DAMVIQNPRYQVTQFGKPVTLSCSQTLNHNVMYWYQQKSSQAPKLLFHYYDKDFNNEADTPDNFQSRRPNTSFCFLDIRSPGLGDTAMYLCATSRDKTSTNEKLFFGSGTQLSVL.